This TCR beta chain was captured by sequencing in a study of identical twins. Germline values: CDR1 MNHEY, CDR2 SMNVEV (reference sequence). Trimming cost V 3 bases and J 8 bases, with 13 bases left between them. This CDR3 region has 13 residues. This clonotype was found a few times. What it binds is unknown. In TCRdb, the 5' RACE reads were re-called with MiXCR into one record per CDR3 protein. The sample has a few hundred thousand distinct CDR3 sequences, over 9.5% seen once; the top ten hold 9% to 10%. Study results and caveats: A cross-sectional statistical analysis, not follow-up of the same donors, supported the conclusions. Twin pairs had excess sharing that was weaker in beta out-of-frame sequences.

The chain couples TRBV27 to TRBJ1-1, with a weak D call TRBD1 (5 bases). The TCR comes from a man aged 45-60 years in good health. The sequencing input was memory T cells sorted from blood. The CDR3 loop reads CASSFFGGLEAFF. CDR3 DNA sequence: TGTGCCAGCAGTTTCTTCGGGGGGTTAGAAGCTTTCTTT.